This T cell receptor beta chain was retrieved from a study of blood T cell repertoires in COVID-19. The overall study: COVID-19 samples, acute and convalescent, were from the United States, Italy and Spain.

V was trimmed by 5 bases and J by 5 bases, leaving 10 bases between them. CDR3 length: 14 amino acids. The germline CDR1 and CDR2 sequences are LNHNV and YYDKDF (reference sequence). TCRdb's copy holds only in-frame clones and misses some; the assay was immunoSEQ multiplex PCR. The sample yields 200,000 or so clones, about 80% seen once. Sequencing was done on a sample of peripheral blood. The chain employs TRBV15 and TRBJ1-6; D is possibly TRBD1 (6 bases). The receptor comes from a human donor with acute or convalescent COVID-19. The donor label of this sample is uncertain. The CDR3 region is CATSSRQDNSPLHF. CDR3 coding DNA: TGTGCCACCAGCTCCCGACAGGATAATTCACCCCTCCACTTT.